The entry below gives a single TCR beta chain sequence along with its context. Those donors who had ophthalmopathy presented with moderate-to-severe activity, a CAS of ≥3, a NOSPECS of ≥4 and a duration under 3 months. Uncontrolled infections, pregnancy, lactation or other autoimmune diseases led to patient exclusion. Germline lookup yields CDR1 MGHDK and CDR2 SYGVNS. Trimming pared 3 bases from V and 15 bases from J, leaving 6 bases between. CDR3 length: 9 amino acids. The entry originates in a study of Graves' ophthalmopathy and Graves' hyperthyroidism. Whole-study context: The authors collected peripheral blood at initial diagnosis, before any treatment.

As the template, RNA transcripts were used to amplify TCR beta CDR3 regions. HTBI primers served in a first-round RT-PCR, which a second-round multiplex PCR followed. TCRdb re-derived calls from the multiplex PCR reads in MiXCR, one entry per CDR3 protein. The sample gives about 740,000 distinct CDR3 sequences, 40% of which show up once; 40% to 45% is in the top ten. Sequenced input: peripheral blood. The chain carries TRBV25-1 and TRBJ1-3, with D possibly matching TRBD1 (6 bases). The TCR comes from an adult man with Graves' ophthalmopathy. In DNA form, the CDR3 reads TGTGCCAGCAGTGAGGACAGATATTTT. Translation: CASSEDRYF.